Each of the 26 T cell receptor beta chains below was sequenced from the same sample in a study of T cells in Graves' hyperthyroidism and ophthalmopathy. Researchers amplified the TCR beta CDR3 regions from RNA transcripts. Researchers ran a first-round RT-PCR on the TCR CDR3 using the HTBI primer set. TCRdb re-analysed the multiplex PCR reads in MiXCR, keeping a single row per CDR3 protein. Of roughly 840,000 distinct CDR3 sequences in the sample, around 39% were seen once. The sample taken for sequencing was blood. Receptors were obtained from a man between 18 and 29 years old with Graves' hyperthyroidism.

This clonotype has at least ten counts. J is TRBJ2-5 and V is TRBV2; D not resolved. The V end was cut by 3 bases, the J end by 0 bases, with 11 bases between. Germline V gives CDR1 SNHLY, CDR2 FYNNEI. The CDR3 sequence is 15 residues long. The CDR3 bases are TGTGCCAGCAGTGAGCAACGGCAGTACCAAGAGACCCAGTACTTC. It codes for CASSEQRQYQETQYF.

This clonotype was seen only a few times. The chain recombines TRBV5-4 with TRBJ2-7, with 7 positions matching TRBD2. CDR3 size: 13 residues. Per the germline V gene, CDR1 is SGHNT and CDR2 is YYREEE (reference sequence). The junction had 5 bases not matched to a gene; V was cut back by 1 base and J by 7 bases. The CDR3 DNA follows: TGTGCCAGCAGCTTGAGCCCTAGCGGAGAGCAGTACTTC. Translating it yields CASSLSPSGEQYF.

The V and J genes are TRBV19 and TRBJ2-7, with D perhaps matching TRBD1 (6 bases). Germline CDR1 LNHDA, CDR2 SQIVND (reference sequence). The CDR3 loop spans 14 amino acids. The V and J ends lost 4 bases and 3 bases respectively, with 13 bases between them. The CDR3 loop is CASSTTGTIYEQYF. The CDR3 region has the DNA TGTGCCAGTAGTACAACCGGGACAATCTACGAGCAGTACTTC.

This clonotype was seen more than once but under ten times. The V gene is TRBV20-1, the J gene TRBJ2-3; maybe TRBD2 (5 bases). In germline, CDR1 is DFQATT, CDR2 SNEGSKA (reference sequence). This CDR3 has 13 residues. V was cut by 3 bases and J by 2 bases, with 9 bases left in between. The CDR3, as DNA: TGCAGTGCTAGGAAGCGGAACACAGATACGCAGTATTTT. Its translation: CSARKRNTDTQYF.

This clonotype was counted once. One base away lies a much larger clone, so this may be a sequencing read error. The V call is TRBV9, the J call TRBJ1-1; D possibly corresponds to TRBD1 (6 bases). This CDR3 contains 13 residues. CDR1 and CDR2 (germline): SGDLS, YYNGEE. The CDR3 here is CAGSVGGLTEAFF. The CDR3 region has the DNA TGTGCCGGCAGCGTAGGGGGGCTCACTGAAGCTTTCTTT.

The sample holds a few counts of this clonotype. The chain is built from TRBV20-1 and TRBJ1-2; 7 bases are a match to TRBD1. The germline CDR1 and CDR2 sequences are DFQATT and SNEGSKA (reference sequence). The CDR3 loop spans 17 amino acids. J lost 4 bases, V lost 0 bases, and 14 bases had no gene match. This CDR3 reads CSARDRLRWDSSYGYTF. The CDR3 DNA follows: TGCAGTGCTAGAGATAGATTAAGGTGGGACAGTTCCTATGGCTACACCTTC.

V usage is TRBV10-3 and J usage is TRBJ2-6, with D perhaps TRBD1 (6 bases). The CDR3 has 18 amino acids. Germline V lookup: CDR1 ENHRY, CDR2 SYGVKD. V was shortened by 4 bases and J by 0 bases, with 16 bases between the two germline ends. The CDR3 coding sequence is TGTGCCATCAGTGTGGCGGACAGCGTATTCTCTGGGGCCAACGTCCTGACTTTC. Its translation: CAISVADSVFSGANVLTF.

Concerning this clonotype: A junction boundary mismatches the germline segment, possibly from a read error. The rearrangement joins TRBV7-9 to TRBJ2-5, with 7 positions matching TRBD1. Germline lookup yields CDR1 SEHNR and CDR2 FQNEAQ (reference sequence). CDR3 length: 15 amino acids. The CDR3 reads CASSRVGQPQGTQYF. The CDR3 coding sequence is TGTGCCAGCAGTCGGGTGGGACAGCCACAAGGGACCCAGTACTTC.

The chain is built from TRBV19 and TRBJ2-2, with TRBD1 as a possible D gene (6 bases). Germline CDR1 and CDR2: LNHDA and SQIVND (reference sequence). The CDR3 is 15 residues long. The V and J ends lost 2 bases and 4 bases respectively, with 11 bases between them. CDR3 protein: CASSISMTGTGELFF. Here the CDR3 DNA reads TGTGCCAGTAGTATATCAATGACAGGCACCGGGGAGCTGTTTTTT.

This clonotype was recorded a few times. The CDR3 region has the DNA TGCGCCAGCAGTTCAGAACTAGCGGGGATAAGGTCCGGGGAGCTGTTTTTT. It yields the protein CASSSELAGIRSGELFF. The chain is built from TRBV10-2 and TRBJ2-2, with 10 bases aligning to TRBD2. J lost 6 bases, V lost 5 bases, and 12 bases had no gene match. CDR1 and CDR2 from the germline V gene are WSHSY and SAAADI. The CDR3 length is 17 residues.

At least ten counts were recorded for this clonotype. The chain recombines TRBV20-1 with TRBJ1-1; maybe TRBD1 (6 bases). Germline values: CDR1 DFQATT, CDR2 SNEGSKA (reference sequence). The V gene lost 5 bases and the J gene lost 5 bases, with 9 bases spanning the gap. The CDR3 is 11 residues long. CDR3 protein: CSAWRGTEAFF. Written as DNA, the CDR3 is TGCAGTGCTTGGAGGGGGACTGAAGCTTTCTTT.

This clonotype was seen many times. The V and J genes are TRBV24-1 and TRBJ1-1; D is perhaps TRBD1 (5 bases). Germline V lookup: CDR1 KGHDR, CDR2 SFDVKD. The CDR3 covers 11 residues. V was shortened by 6 bases and J by 7 bases, with 8 bases between the two germline ends. The DNA for the CDR3 is TGTGCCACCAGTTGGGGGGGTGAAGCTTTCTTT. It encodes CATSWGGEAFF.

This chain connects TRBV5-1 to TRBJ1-6; 9 nucleotides agree with TRBD1. Germline lookup yields CDR1 SGHRS and CDR2 YFSETQ. The trim removed 0 bases at V and 5 bases at J, leaving 3 bases unmatched. The CDR3 is 16 residues long. The CDR3 reads CASSLGDREDNSPLHF. In nucleotides, the CDR3 is TGCGCCAGCAGCTTGGGGGACAGGGAGGATAATTCACCCCTCCACTTT.

This clonotype occurred a few times. V is TRBV7-9 and J is TRBJ1-1; D not certain. The V end was cut by 6 bases, the J end by 9 bases, with 17 bases between. Per the germline V gene, CDR1 is SEHNR and CDR2 is FQNEAQ (reference sequence). The CDR3 contains 13 residues. The CDR3 spells CASSYSGSPKAFF. Written as DNA, the CDR3 is TGTGCCAGCAGTTACTCTGGCAGCCCCAAAGCTTTCTTT.

The table lists this clonotype with many counts. The rearrangement uses TRBV29-1 and TRBJ2-6; D remains unclear. V lost 3 bases, J lost 4 bases, and 10 bases lay in between. The CDR3 length is 14 residues. CDR1 is SQVTM, CDR2 ANQGSEA, per germline. The CDR3 coding sequence is TGCAGCGTTGATAGGCTCCCCGGGGCCAACGTCCTGACTTTC. Translated, it gives CSVDRLPGANVLTF.

About this clonotype: The conserved phenylalanine or tryptophan normally closing the CDR3 is absent here, so this likely arose from a read error. The chain uses TRBV19 and TRBJ1-6; D uncertain. Germline V gene lookup returns CDR1 LNHDA and CDR2 SQIVND (reference sequence). Trimming cost V 7 bases and J 10 bases, with 17 bases left between them. This CDR3 is 14 amino acids long. CDR3 in DNA: TGTGCCAGTACCGGACTCCAAAGACCGTCACCCCTCCACCTT. Translating it yields CASTGLQRPSPLHL.

This clonotype came up a few times. This chain links TRBV20-1 with TRBJ1-1; TRBD1 might be the D (5 bases). Germline-derived CDR1 and CDR2 are DFQATT and SNEGSKA (reference sequence). Trimming removed 0 bases at V and 2 bases at J, with 13 bases between. The length of the CDR3 is 15 residues. The CDR3 here is CSARERTSANTEAFF. In DNA form, the CDR3 reads TGCAGTGCTAGAGAAAGGACATCGGCTAACACTGAAGCTTTCTTT.

Concerning this clonotype itself: It is likely a read error, because the conserved phenylalanine at the end of the CDR3 is missing. The chain recombines TRBV20-1 with TRBJ1-1; 9 bases agree with TRBD1. This CDR3 has 15 residues. V gave up 6 bases and J gave up 0 bases; unmatched junction bases: 8. The germline V gene has CDR1 DFQATT and CDR2 SNEGSKA (reference sequence). CDR3 protein: CSAPGQGLMNTEAFL. The CDR3 DNA sequence: TGCAGTGCCCCGGGACAGGGCCTTATGAACACTGAAGCTTTCCTT.

The chain uses TRBV19 and TRBJ1-2; 10 bases map to TRBD1. CDR1 and CDR2 from the germline V gene are LNHDA and SQIVND (reference sequence). Trimming took 5 bases from V and 3 from J; bases not matched to a gene: 3. The CDR3 has 14 amino acids. CDR3 sequence (DNA): TGTGCCAGTAGTGCCGGGACAGGGGACTATGGCTACACCTTC. Protein sequence: CASSAGTGDYGYTF.

The sample holds a few counts of this clonotype. This chain joins TRBV6-6 and TRBJ1-1, with D uncertain. CDR1 and CDR2 from the germline V gene are MNHNY and SVGAGI (reference sequence). V was pared by 6 bases and J by 3 bases, with 14 bases between. The CDR3 has 14 amino acids. Here the CDR3 DNA reads TGTGCCAGCAGCCTTTCGGGGATCTACACTGAAGCTTTCTTT. As protein: CASSLSGIYTEAFF.

This clonotype was recorded many times. The junction differs from germline at one of its ends, possibly a read error. The rearrangement joins TRBV25-1 to TRBJ2-2; D ambiguous. The CDR3 totals 13 residues. CDR1 MGHDK and CDR2 SYGVNS come from the germline V gene. CDR3 amino acids: CASSATNSGELFF. CDR3 DNA: TGTGCCAGCAGTGCAACGAACTCCGGGGAGCTGTTTTTT.

The chain joins TRBV9 to TRBJ2-7; the match to TRBD2 covers 13 bases. The DNA end lines up better with TRBJ2-5; the J call may be wrong. CDR3 size: 16 residues. Germline CDR1 and CDR2: SGDLS and YYNGEE. In DNA, the CDR3 is TGTGCCAGCAGCCAGGACCGGACTAGCGGGGGAAAGACCCAGTACTTC. It specifies CASSQDRTSGGKTQYF.

The rearrangement links TRBV6-5 to TRBJ1-2; D gene unclear. Germline CDR1 reads MNHEY; CDR2 reads SVGAGI. This CDR3 comprises 15 residues. V lost 4 bases and J 5 bases, leaving 17 bases between the germline ends. The CDR3 reads CASSLATPDPYGYTF. The DNA for the CDR3 is TGTGCCAGCAGTTTAGCGACACCAGACCCTTATGGCTACACCTTC.

As regards this clonotype: This clone may be a read error of a much larger clone one base away. This chain joins TRBV7-2 and TRBJ2-7; a possible D gene is TRBD1 (6 bases). The V and J ends lost 3 bases and 9 bases respectively, with 18 bases between them. The germline gives CDR1 SGHTA, CDR2 FQGNSA. The CDR3 totals 14 residues. CDR3 nucleotide sequence: TGTGCCAGCAGCTTCCAATCCCAGGGGAACGGGCAGTACTTC. It codes for CASSFQSQGNGQYF.

The table lists this clonotype with many counts. The chain links TRBV19 to TRBJ2-2; 8 bases map to TRBD1. The CDR3 spans 13 residues. Germline CDR1 and CDR2: LNHDA and SQIVND (reference sequence). V was pared by 6 bases and J by 5 bases, with 2 bases of the junction left unmatched. The CDR3 reads CASRDRGTGELFF. Here the CDR3 DNA reads TGTGCCAGTAGAGACAGGGGTACCGGGGAGCTGTTTTTT.

The genes are TRBV20-1 and TRBJ1-5; TRBD1 is a possible D gene (6 bases). CDR3 length: 14 residues. V lost 6 bases and J lost 3, with 15 bases in between. The germline V gene has CDR1 DFQATT and CDR2 SNEGSKA (reference sequence). The CDR3 region has the DNA TGCAGTGCATCCACAGGGACGAACAATCAGCCCCAGCATTTT. Protein: CSASTGTNNQPQHF.